One and the same sample provided the 6 T cell receptor beta chains below, sequenced in a study of shared clonotypes between healthy human individuals. Naive CD8 cells lacked CD45RO and underwent positive selection for CCR7, leaving out terminally differentiated effector memory CD45RA+ cells. Some clones are missing from TCRdb's copy, which holds only in-frame ones; the method was immunoSEQ multiplex PCR. The sample has roughly 2,000,000 clones, around 95% seen once. Sequencing input: naive CD8+ T cells from PBMCs. The receptors stem from a man younger than 35 in good health. Some clones in this sample may be carry-over from other donors' samples.

The sample holds a few counts of this clone. V and J are TRBV7-9 and TRBJ1-1, with 8 bases fitting TRBD1. Trimming removed 3 bases from V and 1 base from J; junction bases left unmatched: 4. Germline V lookup: CDR1 SEHNR, CDR2 FQNEAQ (reference sequence). This CDR3 comprises 15 residues. The CDR3 protein is CASSLRQGTNTEAFF. Written as DNA, the CDR3 is TGTGCCAGCAGCTTGAGACAGGGGACGAACACTGAAGCTTTCTTT. The variable domain in full, with the rest retrieved from reference TRBV7-9 and TRBJ1-1, is DTGVSQNPRHKITKRGQNVTFRCDPISEHNRLYWYRQTLGQGPEFLTYFQNEAQLEKSRLLSDRFSAERPKGSFSTLEIQRTEQGDSAMYLCASSLRQGTNTEAFFGQGTRLTVV.

The chain has TRBV15 and TRBJ2-1; a weak D match, TRBD1 (5 bases). Per the germline V gene, CDR1 is LNHNV and CDR2 is YYDKDF (reference sequence). CDR3 length: 15 amino acids. V was shortened by 0 bases and J by 6 bases, with 12 bases between the two germline ends. This chain's CDR3 is CATSRDRQGRNEQFF. DNA of the CDR3: TGTGCCACCAGCAGAGATCGCCAGGGCCGCAATGAGCAGTTCTTC.

The V and J genes are TRBV4-3 and TRBJ2-7; a possible D gene is TRBD2 (6 bases). Deletions cut 6 bases from V and 2 bases from J, with 14 bases between. The germline CDR1 and CDR2 sequences are LGHNA and YSLEER. The CDR3 has 14 amino acids. CDR3 DNA: TGCGCCAGCAGTCCCGGCTGGACTACCTACGAGCAGTACTTC. Translated: CASSPGWTTYEQYF.

The V call is TRBV2, the J call TRBJ1-2, with TRBD1 identical over 8 bases. The J segment lost 6 bases and the V segment lost 6 bases, leaving 6 bases of the junction unmatched. The CDR3 spans 13 residues. Germline lookup yields CDR1 SNHLY and CDR2 FYNNEI. The CDR3 here is CASRSDRGHGYTF. In DNA, the CDR3 is TGTGCCAGCAGGAGCGACAGGGGCCATGGCTACACCTTC. The full variable domain, in which reference TRBV2 and TRBJ1-2 provide the parts outside the CDR3, is EPEVTQTPSHQVTQMGQEVILRCVPISNHLYFYWYRQILGQKVEFLVSFYNNEISEKSEIFDDQFSVERPDGSNFTLKIRSTKLEDSAMYFCASRSDRGHGYTFGSGTRLTVV.

Concerning this clone itself: The junction does not match germline at one end; this may be a read error. The chain joins TRBV7-3 to TRBJ2-3; TRBD1 or TRBD2 may be the D gene (5 bases each). The CDR3 runs 12 residues. The germline V gene has CDR1 SGHTA and CDR2 FQGTGA. The CDR3 region has the DNA TGTGCCAGCAGCTCTCCACCGGGACCATGGGTGTTT. It translates to CASSSPPGPWVF. Full variable domain (remainder filled in from reference TRBV7-3 and TRBJ2-3): GAGVSQTPSNKVTEKGKYVELRCDPISGHTALYWYRQSLGQGPEFLIYFQGTGAADDSGLPNDRFFAVRPEGSVSTLKIQRTERGDSAVYLCASSSPPGPWVFGPGTRLTVL.

About this clone: At the DNA level, this CDR3 is encoded by other sequences in the same sample as well. V gene TRBV7-3 combines with J gene TRBJ2-2; D is uncertain. Trimming removed 4 bases from V and 6 bases from J, with 6 bases in between. The length of the CDR3 is 12 residues. Germline assignment: CDR1 SGHTA and CDR2 FQGTGA. In nucleotides, the CDR3 is TGTGCCAGCAGCTCCTCCTCCGGGGAGCTGTTTTTT. This translates into CASSSSSGELFF.